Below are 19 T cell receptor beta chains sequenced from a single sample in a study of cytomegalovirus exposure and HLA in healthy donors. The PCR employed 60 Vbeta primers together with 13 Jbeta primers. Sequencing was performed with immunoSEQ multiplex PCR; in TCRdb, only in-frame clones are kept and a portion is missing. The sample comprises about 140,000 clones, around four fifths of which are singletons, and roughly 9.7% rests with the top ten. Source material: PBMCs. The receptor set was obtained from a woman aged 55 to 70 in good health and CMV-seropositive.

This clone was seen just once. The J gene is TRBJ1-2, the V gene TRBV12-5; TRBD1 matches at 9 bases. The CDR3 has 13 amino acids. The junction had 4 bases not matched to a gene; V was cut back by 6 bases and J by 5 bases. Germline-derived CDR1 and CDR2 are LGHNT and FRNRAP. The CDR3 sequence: CASGPQGAYGYTF. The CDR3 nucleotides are TGTGCTAGTGGGCCACAGGGGGCATATGGCTACACCTTC.

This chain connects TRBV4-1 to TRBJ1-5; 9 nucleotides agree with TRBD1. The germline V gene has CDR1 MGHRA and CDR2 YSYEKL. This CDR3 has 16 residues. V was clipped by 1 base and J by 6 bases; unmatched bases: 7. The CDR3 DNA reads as TGCGCCAGCAGCCAAGCCCCGGGACAGGGCGGTCAGCCCCAGCATTTT. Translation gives CASSQAPGQGGQPQHF.

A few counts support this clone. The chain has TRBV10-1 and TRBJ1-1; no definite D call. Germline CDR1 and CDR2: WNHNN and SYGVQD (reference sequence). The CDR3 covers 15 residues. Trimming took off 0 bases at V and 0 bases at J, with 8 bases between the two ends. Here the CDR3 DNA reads TGCGCCAGCAGTGAGTCGGGCTTCATGAACACTGAAGCTTTCTTT. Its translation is CASSESGFMNTEAFF.

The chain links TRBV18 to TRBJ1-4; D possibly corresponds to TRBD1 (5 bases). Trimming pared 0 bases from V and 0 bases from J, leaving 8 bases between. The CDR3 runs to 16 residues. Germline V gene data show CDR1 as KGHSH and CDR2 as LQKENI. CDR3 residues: CASSPPVGPTNEKLFF. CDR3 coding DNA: TGTGCCAGCTCACCACCGGTGGGGCCAACTAATGAAAAACTGTTTTTT.

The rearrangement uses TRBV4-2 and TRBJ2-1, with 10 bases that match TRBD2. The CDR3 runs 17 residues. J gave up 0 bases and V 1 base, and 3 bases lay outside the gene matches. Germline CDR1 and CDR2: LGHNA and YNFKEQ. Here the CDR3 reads CASSQVGLAVSYNEQFF. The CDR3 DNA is TGTGCCAGCAGCCAAGTTGGACTAGCGGTCTCCTACAATGAGCAGTTCTTC.

CDR3: CSVLRGRAGYGYTF. CDR3 in DNA: TGCAGCGTTCTCAGGGGGCGGGCGGGTTATGGCTACACCTTC. The chain combines TRBV29-1 with TRBJ1-2; TRBD1 matches at 8 bases. The trim removed 5 bases at V and 5 bases at J, leaving 10 bases unmatched. The CDR3 runs to 14 residues. Germline V gives CDR1 SQVTM, CDR2 ANQGSEA.

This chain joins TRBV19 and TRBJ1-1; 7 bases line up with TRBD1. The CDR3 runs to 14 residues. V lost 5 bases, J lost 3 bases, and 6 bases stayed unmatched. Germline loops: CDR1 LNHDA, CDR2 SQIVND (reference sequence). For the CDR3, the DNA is TGTGCCAGTAGTCAGACAGGGTTTCACACTGAAGCTTTCTTT. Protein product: CASSQTGFHTEAFF. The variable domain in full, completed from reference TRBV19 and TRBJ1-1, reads DGGITQSPKYLFRKEGQNVTLSCEQNLNHDAMYWYRQDPGQGLRLIYYSQIVNDFQKGDIAEGYSVSREKKESFPLTVTSAQKNPTAFYLCASSQTGFHTEAFFGQGTRLTVV.

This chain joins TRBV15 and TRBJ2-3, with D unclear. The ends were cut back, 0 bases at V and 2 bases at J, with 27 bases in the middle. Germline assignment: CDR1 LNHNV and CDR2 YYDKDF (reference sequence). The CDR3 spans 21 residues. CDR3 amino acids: CATSRDSLRKTLKFNTDTQYF. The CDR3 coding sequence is TGTGCCACCAGCAGAGATAGTCTGAGAAAGACACTTAAATTTAACACAGATACGCAGTATTTT.

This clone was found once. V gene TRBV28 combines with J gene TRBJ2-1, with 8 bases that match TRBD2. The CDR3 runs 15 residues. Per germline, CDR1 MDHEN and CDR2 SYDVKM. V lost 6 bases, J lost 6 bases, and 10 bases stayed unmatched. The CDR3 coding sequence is TGTGCCAGCAGCTTTAGTACTAGCGGAGCCAATGAGCAGTTCTTC. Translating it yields CASSFSTSGANEQFF. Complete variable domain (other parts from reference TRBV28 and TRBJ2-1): DVKVTQSSRYLVKRTGEKVFLECVQDMDHENMFWYRQDPGLGLRLIYFSYDVKMKEKGDIPEGYSVSREKKERFSLILESASTNQTSMYLCASSFSTSGANEQFFGPGTRLTVL.

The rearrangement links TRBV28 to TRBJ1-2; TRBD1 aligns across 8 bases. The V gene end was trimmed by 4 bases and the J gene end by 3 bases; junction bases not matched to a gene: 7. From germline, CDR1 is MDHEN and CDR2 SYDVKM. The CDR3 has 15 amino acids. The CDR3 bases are TGTGCCAGCAGTTCCGGACAGGGCGGGCACTATGGCTACACCTTC. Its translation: CASSSGQGGHYGYTF.

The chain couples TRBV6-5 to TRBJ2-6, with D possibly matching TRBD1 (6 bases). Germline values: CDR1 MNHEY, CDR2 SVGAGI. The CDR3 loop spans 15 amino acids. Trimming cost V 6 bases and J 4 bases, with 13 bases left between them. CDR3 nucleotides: TGTGCCAGCAGCTACACAGGGACCGGGGCCAACGTCCTGACTTTC. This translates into CASSYTGTGANVLTF.

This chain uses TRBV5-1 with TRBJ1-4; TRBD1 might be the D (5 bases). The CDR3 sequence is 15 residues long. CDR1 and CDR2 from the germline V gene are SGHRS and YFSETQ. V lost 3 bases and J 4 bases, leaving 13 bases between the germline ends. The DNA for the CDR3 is TGCGCCAGCAGCTGGGGCGGGAAGTTTAATGAAAAACTGTTTTTT. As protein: CASSWGGKFNEKLFF.

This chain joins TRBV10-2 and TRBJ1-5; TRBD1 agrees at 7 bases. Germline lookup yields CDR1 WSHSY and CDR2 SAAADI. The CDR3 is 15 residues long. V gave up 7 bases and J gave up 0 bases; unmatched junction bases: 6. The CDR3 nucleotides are TGCGCCAGCAAGTCAGGGGGAACTAGCAATCAGCCCCAGCATTTT. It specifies CASKSGGTSNQPQHF.

The chain's CDR3 is CASTMGLAGYNEQFF. CDR3 coding DNA: TGTGCCAGCACCATGGGACTAGCGGGGTACAATGAGCAGTTCTTC. The J gene is TRBJ2-1, the V gene TRBV28; 13 bases map to TRBD2. The J segment lost 4 bases and the V segment lost 7 bases, leaving 4 bases of the junction unmatched. Germline V gives CDR1 MDHEN, CDR2 SYDVKM. The CDR3 contains 15 residues. The complete variable domain, with remaining parts taken from reference TRBV28 and TRBJ2-1, reads DVKVTQSSRYLVKRTGEKVFLECVQDMDHENMFWYRQDPGLGLRLIYFSYDVKMKEKGDIPEGYSVSREKKERFSLILESASTNQTSMYLCASTMGLAGYNEQFFGPGTRLTVL.

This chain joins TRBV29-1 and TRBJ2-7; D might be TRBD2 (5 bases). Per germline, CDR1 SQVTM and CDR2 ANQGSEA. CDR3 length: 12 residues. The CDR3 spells CSGKTGLNEQYF. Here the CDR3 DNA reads TGCAGTGGTAAGACGGGGTTGAACGAGCAGTACTTC.

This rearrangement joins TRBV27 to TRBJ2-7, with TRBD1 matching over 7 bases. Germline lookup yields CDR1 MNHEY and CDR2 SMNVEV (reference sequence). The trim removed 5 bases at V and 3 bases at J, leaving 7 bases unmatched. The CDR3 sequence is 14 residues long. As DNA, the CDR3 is TGTGCCAGCAGTCTCCGACAGGGTGTCTACGAGCAGTACTTC. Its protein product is CASSLRQGVYEQYF.

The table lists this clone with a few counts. Here the CDR3 DNA reads TGTGCCAGCAGCTTAGATGGCGGGAGTTCCTACGAGCAGTACTTC. Translation gives CASSLDGGSSYEQYF. V and J are TRBV7-2 and TRBJ2-7; 7 bases are shared with TRBD2. V was pared by 1 base and J by 1 base, with 4 bases of the junction left unmatched. The CDR3 covers 15 residues. CDR1 and CDR2 from the germline V gene are SGHTA and FQGNSA.

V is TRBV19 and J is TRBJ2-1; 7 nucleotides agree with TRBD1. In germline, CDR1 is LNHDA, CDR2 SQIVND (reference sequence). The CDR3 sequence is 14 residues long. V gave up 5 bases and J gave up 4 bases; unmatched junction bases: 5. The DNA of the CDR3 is TGTGCCAGTAGTCCAAAGACAGGGTACAATGAGCAGTTCTTC. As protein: CASSPKTGYNEQFF.

The CDR3 DNA reads as TGTGCCAGCAGCTTGGCCCTGGGACAGGGTAGCGACACCGGGGAGCTGTTTTTT. Residues: CASSLALGQGSDTGELFF. V is TRBV5-6 and J is TRBJ2-2; TRBD1 matches at 9 bases. V dropped 0 bases and J dropped 3; count of bases not matched to a gene: 9. Germline lookup yields CDR1 SGHDT and CDR2 YYEEEE. The CDR3 is made up of 18 amino acids.